Sequencing of this T cell receptor beta chain was carried out in a study of shared T cell receptors in the human thymus. Data came from immunoSEQ multiplex PCR; TCRdb stores just in-frame clones and leaves some out. Among about 710,000 clones listed, approximately 89% were seen once. This CDR3 has 16 amino acids. With 5 bases clipped from V and 5 bases from J, the junction kept 12 bases outside the gene matches. Per the germline V gene, CDR1 is MNHEY and CDR2 is SMNVEV (reference sequence). The same specimen was also included in a second study, on human thymus T cells.

This TCR was recovered from a boy in the first two years of life with a congenital heart defect. The specimen sequenced was thymocytes. The V gene is TRBV27, the J gene TRBJ2-4; the match to TRBD2 covers 7 bases. CDR3 nucleotide sequence: TGTGCCAGCAGTAGCCTCGGGGGGAAGGTAGAAAACATTCAGTACTTC. This translates into CASSSLGGKVENIQYF.